The entry that follows covers one TCR beta chain sequence. Sequencing used immunoSEQ multiplex PCR; TCRdb keeps in-frame clones, though not all of them. The data hold 20,000 or so clones, with just under 75% observed a single time. V lost 3 bases and J lost 10; bases outside the gene matches: 2. Germline CDR1 and CDR2: SGDLS and YYNGEE. The CDR3 is made up of 13 amino acids. This record belongs to a study of sequential checkpoint blockade in melanoma. Treatment given: randomized to nivolumab then ipilimumab (arm A) or the reverse (arm B). The sample in question was CD8+ T cells sorted from blood (inferred from file names), obtained from a patient given nivolumab and ipilimumab in sequence. This sequence was found in a human donor with melanoma. This sequence joins TRBV9 and TRBJ2-1; 12 bases match TRBD2. The DNA of the CDR3 is TGTGCCAGCAGCGCCGGGACTAGCGGGGAGCAGTTCTTC. It encodes CASSAGTSGEQFF.